This TCR beta chain was recorded in a study of breast tumors, draining lymph nodes, adjacent tissues. Whole-study results and caveats: Tumors had less TCR diversity than lymph nodes, more than nontumor tissue. Tumor T cell lymph node origin was a supported hypothesis, not proven.

This clonotype has a count of ten or more. No antigen is known for it. V was clipped by 2 bases and J by 5 bases, with 6 bases between them. Germline CDR1 reads SGHTA; CDR2 reads FQGTGA. This CDR3 comprises 13 residues. Each CDR3 protein is one row after TCRdb ran MiXCR on the multiplex PCR reads. The repertoire holds approximately 180,000 distinct CDR3 sequences, with 30% to 40% as singletons. Axillary draining lymph nodes of breast cancer patients supplied the node samples. Source material: axillary lymph node tissue. The chain links TRBV7-3 to TRBJ2-2; D call uncertain. The receptor comes from a female donor with breast cancer. Some clones in this sample may be carry-over from other donors' samples. CDR3 coding DNA: TGTGCCAGCAGCTTATCGGTGACCGGGGAGCTGTTTTTT. This translates into CASSLSVTGELFF.